Each of the 11 T cell receptor beta chains below was sequenced from the same sample in a study of T cell repertoires in ileal Crohn's disease. Time point given: neoterminal ileum biopsy at postoperative endoscopy, about 6 months after surgery. Using immunoSEQ multiplex PCR, the repertoire was profiled, and TCRdb retains in-frame clones only, with some absent. Altogether more than 15,000 clones are present, roughly 72% being singletons, with the ten largest covering over 3.5%. The sequenced material came from ileal tissue. These receptor sequences come from an adult with Crohn's disease.

The V and J genes are TRBV28 and TRBJ2-3; perhaps TRBD1 as D (6 bases). Trimming cost V 3 bases and J 3 bases, with 10 bases left between them. Germline lookup yields CDR1 MDHEN and CDR2 SYDVKM. The CDR3 is 14 amino acids. CDR3 amino acids: CASSFDQGTDTQYF. In DNA form, the CDR3 reads TGTGCCAGCAGTTTTGATCAGGGGACAGATACGCAGTATTTT.

The chain couples TRBV5-1 to TRBJ1-1, with D maybe TRBD1 (5 bases). The V end lost 1 base, the J end lost 12 bases, and 13 bases lay between the germline ends. Germline CDR1 reads SGHRS; CDR2 reads YFSETQ. This CDR3 has 12 amino acids. The CDR3 coding sequence is TGCGCCAGCAGCTTGCGGCGGGGCACGTCTTTCTTT. This gives the protein CASSLRRGTSFF. Complete variable domain (other parts from reference TRBV5-1 and TRBJ1-1): KAGVTQTPRYLIKTRGQQVTLSCSPISGHRSVSWYQQTPGQGLQFLFEYFSETQRNKGNFPGRFSGRQFSNSRSEMNVSTLELGDSALYLCASSLRRGTSFFGQGTRLTVV.

This clone was seen a few times. This chain connects TRBV2 to TRBJ2-5, with 7 bases aligning to TRBD1. Unmatched junction bases numbered 4, after V lost 7 bases and J lost 2 bases. This CDR3 is built from 13 residues. CDR1 SNHLY and CDR2 FYNNEI come from the germline V gene. DNA of the CDR3: TGTGCCAGCACGGAACAGGGGCAAGAGACCCAGTACTTC. As protein: CASTEQGQETQYF.

The chain links TRBV27 to TRBJ2-7; 9 bases map to TRBD2. V shed 4 bases and J 4 bases; nucleotides not matched to a gene: 11. Germline V gene data show CDR1 as MNHEY and CDR2 as SMNVEV (reference sequence). The CDR3 spans 16 residues. The chain's CDR3 is CASSYSSGRGGYEQYF. The CDR3 DNA reads as TGTGCCAGCAGTTATAGTAGCGGGAGAGGGGGTTACGAGCAGTACTTC.

Comments on this clone: One junction end does not reproduce the germline sequence, and a read error may be involved. The chain employs TRBV7-2 and TRBJ2-7, with TRBD2 matching over 11 bases. Looked up from germline, CDR1 is SGHTA and CDR2 is FQGNSA. The CDR3 is made up of 14 amino acids. The CDR3 coding sequence is TGTGCCAGCAGCTTAACTAGCGGGAGCTCCACTCACACGTTC. Translation: CASSLTSGSSTHTF.

This sequence joins TRBV4-1 and TRBJ1-1; D not certain. With 11 bases removed from V and 5 bases from J, the gap between germline ends came to 24 bases. The CDR3 sequence is 15 residues long. CDR1 and CDR2 (germline): MGHRA, YSYEKL. CDR3 residues: CAPLPHLMSPTEAFF. The CDR3 DNA sequence: TGCGCCCCCTTACCCCACCTCATGAGTCCGACTGAAGCTTTCTTT.

The genes are TRBV27 and TRBJ2-5; D may be TRBD2 (5 bases). CDR1 MNHEY and CDR2 SMNVEV come from the germline V gene (reference sequence). The CDR3 contains 14 residues. With 1 base removed from V and 11 bases from J, the gap between germline ends came to 17 bases. CDR3 sequence: CASSLLALVGEQYF. CDR3 bases: TGTGCCAGCAGTTTATTGGCCTTAGTGGGAGAGCAGTACTTC.

The chain combines TRBV19 with TRBJ1-6; 8 bases fit TRBD1. The V and J ends lost 7 bases and 5 bases, in that order; junction bases with no gene match: 10. The germline V gene has CDR1 LNHDA and CDR2 SQIVND (reference sequence). This CDR3 spans 16 amino acids. In DNA form, the CDR3 reads TGTGCCAGTACCCAGGGGGACAGGAGCAATAATTCACCCCTCCACTTT. This codes for CASTQGDRSNNSPLHF.

The chain recombines TRBV19 with TRBJ1-6; no firm D call. The CDR3 spans 14 residues. Trimming cost V 6 bases and J 0 bases, with 6 bases left between them. The germline gives CDR1 LNHDA, CDR2 SQIVND (reference sequence). CDR3 residues: CASSPSSYNSPLHF. The CDR3 DNA reads TGTGCCAGTAGCCCGAGCTCCTATAATTCACCCCTCCACTTT.

V gene TRBV28 combines with J gene TRBJ2-3; tentative D call: TRBD2 (5 bases). Germline CDR1 is MDHEN and CDR2 is SYDVKM. V was clipped by 6 bases and J by 2 bases, with 12 bases between them. The CDR3 length is 14 residues. The CDR3 reads CASRGGSITDTQYF. CDR3 coding DNA: TGTGCCAGCAGAGGAGGCTCTATCACAGATACGCAGTATTTT.

This clone turned up a few times. The genes are TRBV4-3 and TRBJ2-3; D is uncertain. Looked up from germline, CDR1 is LGHNA and CDR2 is YSLEER. The CDR3 runs 13 residues. V gave up 4 bases and J gave up 5 bases, with 10 bases separating them. In DNA, the CDR3 is TGCGCCAGCAGCCGACAATCGGAAGATACGCAGTATTTT. This sequence encodes CASSRQSEDTQYF.